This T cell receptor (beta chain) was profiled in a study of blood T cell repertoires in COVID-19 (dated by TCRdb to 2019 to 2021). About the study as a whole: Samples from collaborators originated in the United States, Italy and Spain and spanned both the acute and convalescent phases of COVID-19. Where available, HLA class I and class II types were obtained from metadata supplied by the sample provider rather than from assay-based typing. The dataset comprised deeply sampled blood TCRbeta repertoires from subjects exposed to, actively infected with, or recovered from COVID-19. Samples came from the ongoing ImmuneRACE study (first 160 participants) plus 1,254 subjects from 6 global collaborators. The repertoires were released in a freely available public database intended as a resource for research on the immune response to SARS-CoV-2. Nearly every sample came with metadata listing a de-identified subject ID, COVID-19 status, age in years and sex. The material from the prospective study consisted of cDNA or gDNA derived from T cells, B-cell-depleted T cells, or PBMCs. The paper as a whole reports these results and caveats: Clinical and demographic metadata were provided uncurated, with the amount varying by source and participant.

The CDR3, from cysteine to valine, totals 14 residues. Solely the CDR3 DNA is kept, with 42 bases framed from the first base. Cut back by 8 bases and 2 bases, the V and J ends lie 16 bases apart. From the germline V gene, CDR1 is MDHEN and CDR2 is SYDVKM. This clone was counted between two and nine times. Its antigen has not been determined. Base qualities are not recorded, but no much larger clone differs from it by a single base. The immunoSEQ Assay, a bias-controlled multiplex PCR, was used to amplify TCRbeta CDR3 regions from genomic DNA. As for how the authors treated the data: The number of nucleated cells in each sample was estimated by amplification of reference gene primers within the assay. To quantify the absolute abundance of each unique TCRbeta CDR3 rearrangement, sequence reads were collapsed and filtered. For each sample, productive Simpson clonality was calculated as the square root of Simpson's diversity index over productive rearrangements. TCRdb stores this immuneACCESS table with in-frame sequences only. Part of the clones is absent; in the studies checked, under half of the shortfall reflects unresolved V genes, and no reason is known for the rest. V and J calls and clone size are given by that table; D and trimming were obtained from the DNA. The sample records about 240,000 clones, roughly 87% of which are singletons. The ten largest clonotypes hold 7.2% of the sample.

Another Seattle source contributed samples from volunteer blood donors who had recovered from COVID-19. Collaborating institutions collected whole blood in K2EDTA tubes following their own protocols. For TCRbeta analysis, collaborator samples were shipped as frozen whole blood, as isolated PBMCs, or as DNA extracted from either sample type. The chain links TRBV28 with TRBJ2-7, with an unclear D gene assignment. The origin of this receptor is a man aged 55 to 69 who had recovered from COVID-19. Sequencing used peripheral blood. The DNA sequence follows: TGTGCCAGCTCATTCGGGTTAGGTACCTACGAGCAGTACGTC. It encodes CASSFGLGTYEQYV.